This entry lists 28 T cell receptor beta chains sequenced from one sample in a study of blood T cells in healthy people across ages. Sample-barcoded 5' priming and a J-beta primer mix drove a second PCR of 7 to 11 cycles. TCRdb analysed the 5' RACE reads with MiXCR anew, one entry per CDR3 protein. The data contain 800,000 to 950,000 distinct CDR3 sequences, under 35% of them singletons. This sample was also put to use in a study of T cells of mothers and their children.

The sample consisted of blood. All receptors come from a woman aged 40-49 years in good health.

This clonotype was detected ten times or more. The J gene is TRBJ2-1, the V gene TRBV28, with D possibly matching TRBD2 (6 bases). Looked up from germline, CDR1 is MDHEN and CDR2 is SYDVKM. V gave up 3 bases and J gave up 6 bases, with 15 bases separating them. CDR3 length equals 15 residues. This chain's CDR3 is CASSFGGTSLNEQFF. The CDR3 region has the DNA TGTGCCAGCAGTTTTGGGGGGACCTCTCTCAATGAGCAGTTCTTC.

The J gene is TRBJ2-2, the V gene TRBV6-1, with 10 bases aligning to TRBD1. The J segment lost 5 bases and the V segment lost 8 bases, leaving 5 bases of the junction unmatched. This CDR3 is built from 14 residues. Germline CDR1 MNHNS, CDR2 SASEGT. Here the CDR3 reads CASGTGVRTGELFF. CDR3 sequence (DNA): TGTGCCAGCGGGACAGGGGTGCGGACCGGGGAGCTGTTTTTT.

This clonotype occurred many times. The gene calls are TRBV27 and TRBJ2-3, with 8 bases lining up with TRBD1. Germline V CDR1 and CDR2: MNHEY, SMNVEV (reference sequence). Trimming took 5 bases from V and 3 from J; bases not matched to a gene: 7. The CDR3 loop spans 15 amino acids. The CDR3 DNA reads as TGTGCCAGCAGTACTGGACAGGGACGGACAGATACGCAGTATTTT. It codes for CASSTGQGRTDTQYF.

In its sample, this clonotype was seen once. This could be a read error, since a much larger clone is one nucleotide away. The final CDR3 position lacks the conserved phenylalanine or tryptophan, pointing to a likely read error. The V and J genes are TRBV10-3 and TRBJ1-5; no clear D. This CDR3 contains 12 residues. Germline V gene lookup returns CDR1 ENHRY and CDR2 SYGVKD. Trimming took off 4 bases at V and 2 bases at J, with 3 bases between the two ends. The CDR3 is CAISVGNQPQHC. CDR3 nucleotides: TGTGCCATCAGTGTAGGCAATCAGCCCCAGCATTGT.

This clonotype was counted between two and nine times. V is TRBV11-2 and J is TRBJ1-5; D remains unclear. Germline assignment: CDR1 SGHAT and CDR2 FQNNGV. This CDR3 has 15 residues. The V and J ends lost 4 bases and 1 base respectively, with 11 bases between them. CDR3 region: CASSSQVGSNQPQHF. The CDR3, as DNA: TGTGCCAGCAGCTCCCAAGTGGGAAGCAATCAGCCCCAGCATTTT.

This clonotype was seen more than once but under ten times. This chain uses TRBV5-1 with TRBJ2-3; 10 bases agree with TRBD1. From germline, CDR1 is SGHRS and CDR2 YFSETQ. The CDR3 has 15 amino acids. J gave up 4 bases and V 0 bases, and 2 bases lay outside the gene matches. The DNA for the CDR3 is TGCGCCAGCAGCTTGGGACAGGGGGCATCAGATACGCAGTATTTT. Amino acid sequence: CASSLGQGASDTQYF.

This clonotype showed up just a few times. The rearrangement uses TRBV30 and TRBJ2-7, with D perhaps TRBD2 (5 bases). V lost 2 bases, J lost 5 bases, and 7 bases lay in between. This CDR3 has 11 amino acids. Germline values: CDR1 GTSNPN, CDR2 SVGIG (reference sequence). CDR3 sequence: CAWSHGDEQYF. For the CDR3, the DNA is TGTGCCTGGAGTCACGGGGACGAGCAGTACTTC.

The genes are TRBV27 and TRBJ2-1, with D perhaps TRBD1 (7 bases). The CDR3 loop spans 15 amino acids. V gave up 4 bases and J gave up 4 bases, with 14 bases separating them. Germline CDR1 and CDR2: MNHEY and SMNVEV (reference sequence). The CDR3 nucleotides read TGTGCCAGCAGTTCGACCAGGGGGGTGTACAATGAGCAGTTCTTC. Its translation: CASSSTRGVYNEQFF.

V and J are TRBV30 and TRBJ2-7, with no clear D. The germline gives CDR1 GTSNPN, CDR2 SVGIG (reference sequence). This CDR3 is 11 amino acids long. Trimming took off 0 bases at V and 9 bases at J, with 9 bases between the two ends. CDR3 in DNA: TGTGCCTGGAGTGTATCCAAACCGCAGTACTTC. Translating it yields CAWSVSKPQYF.

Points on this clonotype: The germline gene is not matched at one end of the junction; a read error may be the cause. CDR3 in DNA: TGTGCCAGCAGCGGTACGGAGACCCAGTACTTT. This codes for CASSGTETQYF. The rearrangement links TRBV7-2 to TRBJ2-5; no clear D gene. Germline V gene lookup returns CDR1 SGHTA and CDR2 FQGNSA. There are 11 residues in the CDR3.

CDR3 loop: CASSQGRAYEQYF. The CDR3 DNA sequence: TGTGCCAGCAGCCAAGGGAGAGCCTACGAGCAGTACTTC. The chain couples TRBV3-1 to TRBJ2-7; no definite D call. V shed 1 base and J shed 2 bases, with 6 bases lying between them. Germline CDR1 and CDR2: LGHDT and YNNKEL (reference sequence). This CDR3 comprises 13 residues.

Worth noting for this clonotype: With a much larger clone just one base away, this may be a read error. DNA of the CDR3: TGTGCCAGCTCGACAGCGGAGGCCCGCTCCTACAATGAGCAGTTCTTC. The encoded protein is CASSTAEARSYNEQFF. The V call is TRBV2, the J call TRBJ2-1; perhaps D is TRBD1 or TRBD2 (5 bases each). The CDR3 length is 16 residues. V was shortened by 8 bases and J by 0 bases, with 17 bases between the two germline ends. In germline, CDR1 is SNHLY, CDR2 FYNNEI.

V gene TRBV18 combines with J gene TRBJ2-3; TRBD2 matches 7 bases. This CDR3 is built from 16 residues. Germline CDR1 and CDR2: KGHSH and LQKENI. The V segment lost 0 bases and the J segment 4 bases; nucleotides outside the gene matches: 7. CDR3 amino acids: CASSPPGGGWSDTQYF. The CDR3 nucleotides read TGTGCCAGCTCACCACCCGGCGGGGGATGGTCAGATACGCAGTATTTT. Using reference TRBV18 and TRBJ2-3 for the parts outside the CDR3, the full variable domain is NAGVMQNPRHLVRRRGQEARLRCSPMKGHSHVYWYRQLPEEGLKFMVYLQKENIIDESGMPKERFSAEFPKEGPSILRIQQVVRGDSAAYFCASSPPGGGWSDTQYFGPGTRLTVL.

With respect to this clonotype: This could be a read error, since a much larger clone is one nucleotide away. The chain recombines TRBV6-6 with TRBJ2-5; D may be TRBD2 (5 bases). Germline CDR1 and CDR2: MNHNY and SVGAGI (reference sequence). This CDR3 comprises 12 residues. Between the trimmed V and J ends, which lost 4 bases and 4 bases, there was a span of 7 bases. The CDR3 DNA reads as TGTGCCAGCAGTTTTCTAGCAGAGACCCAGTACTTC. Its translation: CASSFLAETQYF.

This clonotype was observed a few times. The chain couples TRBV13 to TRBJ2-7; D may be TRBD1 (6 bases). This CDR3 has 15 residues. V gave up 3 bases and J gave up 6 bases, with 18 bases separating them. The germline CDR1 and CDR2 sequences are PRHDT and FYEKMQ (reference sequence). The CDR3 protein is CASSLYPTGMREQYF. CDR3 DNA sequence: TGTGCCAGCAGCTTGTACCCTACAGGGATGCGCGAGCAGTACTTC. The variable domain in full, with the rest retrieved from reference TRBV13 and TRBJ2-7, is AAGVIQSPRHLIKEKRETATLKCYPIPRHDTVYWYQQGPGQDPQFLISFYEKMQSDKGSIPDRFSAQQFSDYHSELNMSSLELGDSALYFCASSLYPTGMREQYFGPGTRLTVT.

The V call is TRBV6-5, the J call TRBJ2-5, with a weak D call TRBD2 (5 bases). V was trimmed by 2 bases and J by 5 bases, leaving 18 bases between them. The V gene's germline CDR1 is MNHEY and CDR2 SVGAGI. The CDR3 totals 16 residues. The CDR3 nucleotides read TGTGCCAGCAGTTACGGGAACCCTAGCTCCGGGGAGACCCAGTACTTC. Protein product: CASSYGNPSSGETQYF.

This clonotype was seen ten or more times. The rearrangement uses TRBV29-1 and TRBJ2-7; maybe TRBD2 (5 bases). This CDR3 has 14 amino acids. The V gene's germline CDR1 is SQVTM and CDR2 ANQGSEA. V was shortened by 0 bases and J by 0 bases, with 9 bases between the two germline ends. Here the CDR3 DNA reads TGCAGCGTTGAAGATGGGAGAAACTCCTACGAGCAGTACTTC. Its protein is CSVEDGRNSYEQYF.

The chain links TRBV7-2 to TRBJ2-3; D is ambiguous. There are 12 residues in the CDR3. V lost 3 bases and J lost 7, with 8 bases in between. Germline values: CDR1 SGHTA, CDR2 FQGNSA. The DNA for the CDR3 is TGTGCCAGCAGCTTCCCCAGGAATACGCAGTATTTT. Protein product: CASSFPRNTQYF.

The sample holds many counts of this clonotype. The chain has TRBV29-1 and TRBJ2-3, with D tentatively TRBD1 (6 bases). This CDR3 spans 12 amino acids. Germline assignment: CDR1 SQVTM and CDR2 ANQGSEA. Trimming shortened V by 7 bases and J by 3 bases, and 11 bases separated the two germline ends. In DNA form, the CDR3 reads TGCAGCGGGCTACAGGGAACAGATACGCAGTATTTT. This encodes CSGLQGTDTQYF.

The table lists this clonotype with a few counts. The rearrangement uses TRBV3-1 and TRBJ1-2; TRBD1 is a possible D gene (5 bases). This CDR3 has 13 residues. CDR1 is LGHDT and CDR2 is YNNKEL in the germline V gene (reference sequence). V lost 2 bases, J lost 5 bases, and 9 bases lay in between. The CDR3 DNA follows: TGTGCCAGCAGCCAATTGCGGGGGTATGGCTACACCTTC. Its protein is CASSQLRGYGYTF.

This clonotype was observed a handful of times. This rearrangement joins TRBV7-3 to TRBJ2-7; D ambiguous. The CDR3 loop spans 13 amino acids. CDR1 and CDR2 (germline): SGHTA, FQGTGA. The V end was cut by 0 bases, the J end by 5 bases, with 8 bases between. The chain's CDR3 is CASSLTQRHEQYF. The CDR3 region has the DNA TGTGCCAGCAGCTTAACCCAGCGCCACGAGCAGTACTTC.

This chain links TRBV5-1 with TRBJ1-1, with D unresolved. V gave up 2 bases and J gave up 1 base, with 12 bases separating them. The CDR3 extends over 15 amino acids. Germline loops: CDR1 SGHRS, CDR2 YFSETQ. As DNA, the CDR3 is TGCGCCAGCAGCTTAAGTCGCAGCGGGAACACTGAAGCTTTCTTT. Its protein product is CASSLSRSGNTEAFF. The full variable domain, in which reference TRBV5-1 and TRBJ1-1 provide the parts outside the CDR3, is KAGVTQTPRYLIKTRGQQVTLSCSPISGHRSVSWYQQTPGQGLQFLFEYFSETQRNKGNFPGRFSGRQFSNSRSEMNVSTLELGDSALYLCASSLSRSGNTEAFFGQGTRLTVV.

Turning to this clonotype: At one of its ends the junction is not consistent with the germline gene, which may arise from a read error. The CDR3 protein is CVSNKTGGISPLHF. The DNA of the CDR3 is TGCGTCAGCAACAAGACAGGGGGCATTTCACCCCTCCACTTT. This chain connects TRBV5-1 to TRBJ1-6; 10 nucleotides align to TRBD1. The length of the CDR3 is 14 residues. Germline V gene data show CDR1 as SGHRS and CDR2 as YFSETQ.

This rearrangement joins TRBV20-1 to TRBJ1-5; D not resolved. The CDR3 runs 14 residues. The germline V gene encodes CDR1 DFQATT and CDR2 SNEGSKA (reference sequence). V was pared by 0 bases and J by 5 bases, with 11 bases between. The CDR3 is CSAREYMVHQPQHF. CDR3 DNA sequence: TGCAGTGCTAGAGAATACATGGTCCATCAGCCCCAGCATTTT.

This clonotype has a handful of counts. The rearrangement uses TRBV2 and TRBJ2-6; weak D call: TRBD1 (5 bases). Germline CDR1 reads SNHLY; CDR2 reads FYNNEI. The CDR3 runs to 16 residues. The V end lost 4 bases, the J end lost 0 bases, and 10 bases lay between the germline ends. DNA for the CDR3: TGTGCCAGCAGTGGGTTACAGGTCTCTGGGGCCAACGTCCTGACTTTC. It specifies CASSGLQVSGANVLTF. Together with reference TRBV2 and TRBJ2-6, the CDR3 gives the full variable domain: EPEVTQTPSHQVTQMGQEVILRCVPISNHLYFYWYRQILGQKVEFLVSFYNNEISEKSEIFDDQFSVERPDGSNFTLKIRSTKLEDSAMYFCASSGLQVSGANVLTFGAGSRLTVL.

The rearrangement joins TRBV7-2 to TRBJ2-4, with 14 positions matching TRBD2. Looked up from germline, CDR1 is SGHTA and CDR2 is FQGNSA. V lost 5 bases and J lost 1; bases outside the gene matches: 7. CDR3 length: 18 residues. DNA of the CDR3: TGTGCCAGCAGCCGACGACTAGCGGGGGGGTTGGCCAAAAACATTCAGTACTTC. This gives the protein CASSRRLAGGLAKNIQYF.

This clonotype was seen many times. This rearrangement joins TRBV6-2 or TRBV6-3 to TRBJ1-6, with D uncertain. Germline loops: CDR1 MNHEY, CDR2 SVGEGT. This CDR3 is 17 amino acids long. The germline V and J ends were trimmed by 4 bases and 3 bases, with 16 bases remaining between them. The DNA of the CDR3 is TGTGCCAGCAGTTCAGATATCCTAGACGGCTATAATTCACCCCTCCACTTT. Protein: CASSSDILDGYNSPLHF.

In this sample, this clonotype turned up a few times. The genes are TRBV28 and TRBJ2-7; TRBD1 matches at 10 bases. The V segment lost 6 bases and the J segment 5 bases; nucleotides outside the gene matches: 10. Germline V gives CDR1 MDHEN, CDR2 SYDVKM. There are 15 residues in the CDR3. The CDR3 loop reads CASSLTGTGVDEQYF. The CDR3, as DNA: TGTGCCAGCAGCCTTACCGGGACAGGGGTCGACGAGCAGTACTTC. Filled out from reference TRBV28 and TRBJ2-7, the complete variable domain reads DVKVTQSSRYLVKRTGEKVFLECVQDMDHENMFWYRQDPGLGLRLIYFSYDVKMKEKGDIPEGYSVSREKKERFSLILESASTNQTSMYLCASSLTGTGVDEQYFGPGTRLTVT.